The 31 T cell receptor beta chains given below trace back to one sample, sequenced in a study of blood T cell repertoires in COVID-19. TCRdb keeps only in-frame clones here, not all; method: immunoSEQ multiplex PCR. The sample has around 180,000 clones; approximately 79% are singletons. The specimen was peripheral blood. The receptors were gathered from a woman of 80 years or more with acute or convalescent COVID-19.

The gene calls are TRBV6-2 or TRBV6-3 and TRBJ1-5; D not certain. Trimming stripped 2 bases from V and 4 bases from J, with 9 bases between. This CDR3 is 14 amino acids long. Germline CDR1 is MNHEY and CDR2 is SVGEGT. CDR3 sequence reads: CASSYVWRNQPQHF. CDR3 nucleotide sequence: TGTGCCAGCAGTTACGTATGGAGAAATCAGCCCCAGCATTTT.

V and J are TRBV4-1 and TRBJ1-4; TRBD1 matches 10 bases. The CDR3 contains 16 residues. Germline CDR1 is MGHRA and CDR2 is YSYEKL. Trimming took 4 bases from V and 5 from J; bases not matched to a gene: 7. CDR3 protein: CASSPTGTGENEKLFF. The CDR3 bases are TGCGCCAGCAGCCCAACCGGGACAGGGGAAAATGAAAAACTGTTTTTT.

The J gene is TRBJ2-3, the V gene TRBV27; TRBD2 aligns across 10 bases. The CDR3 runs to 18 residues. With V trimmed by 4 bases and J by 4 bases, 14 bases remained unmatched. CDR1 and CDR2 from the germline V gene are MNHEY and SMNVEV (reference sequence). CDR3: CASSSTRGLAGVSDTQYF. The CDR3 DNA is TGTGCCAGCAGTTCCACCCGGGGGCTAGCGGGAGTGTCAGATACGCAGTATTTT.

This chain joins TRBV29-1 and TRBJ2-5, with 9 bases matching TRBD1. Unmatched junction bases numbered 8, after V lost 5 bases and J lost 4 bases. The CDR3 length is 14 residues. The germline V gene has CDR1 SQVTM and CDR2 ANQGSEA. The CDR3 region is CSVWGQGFGETQYF. CDR3 DNA sequence: TGCAGCGTTTGGGGACAGGGTTTTGGAGAGACCCAGTACTTC.

The chain is built from TRBV5-1 and TRBJ1-1; 9 bases line up with TRBD1. Germline V gives CDR1 SGHRS, CDR2 YFSETQ. The CDR3 totals 15 residues. With 4 bases clipped from V and 3 bases from J, the junction kept 7 bases outside the gene matches. CDR3 sequence (DNA): TGCGCCAGCAGCGACACGACAGGGGGTGACACTGAAGCTTTCTTT. This sequence encodes CASSDTTGGDTEAFF.

The V call is TRBV9, the J call TRBJ1-3; TRBD1 matches 8 bases. Germline V lookup: CDR1 SGDLS, CDR2 YYNGEE. V lost 1 base to trimming and J lost 3 bases; unmatched junction nucleotides: 3. This CDR3 has 15 amino acids. The CDR3 region has the DNA TGTGCCAGCAGCGTACAGGGGGCATTTGGAAACACCATATATTTT. It encodes CASSVQGAFGNTIYF.

The V call is TRBV6-5, the J call TRBJ2-1; maybe TRBD2 (6 bases). CDR1 is MNHEY and CDR2 is SVGAGI in the germline V gene. Trimming took 11 bases from V and 6 from J, leaving 14 bases between them. The CDR3 sequence is 12 residues long. This CDR3 reads CASRVGGNEQFF. DNA of the CDR3: TGTGCCTCGAGGGTGGGGGGCAATGAGCAGTTCTTC.

The chain links TRBV7-9 to TRBJ2-3; 7 bases line up with TRBD1. With 5 bases clipped from V and 0 bases from J, the junction kept 5 bases outside the gene matches. The V gene's germline CDR1 is SEHNR and CDR2 FQNEAQ (reference sequence). CDR3 length equals 15 residues. CDR3 nucleotides: TGTGCCAGCAGCCGAGGACAGGCTAGCACAGATACGCAGTATTTT. Translating it yields CASSRGQASTDTQYF.

J is TRBJ1-4 and V is TRBV28, with 8 bases matching TRBD1. Germline CDR1 and CDR2: MDHEN and SYDVKM. This CDR3 region has 14 residues. J lost 7 bases, V lost 6 bases, and 7 bases had no gene match. The CDR3 DNA reads TGTGCCAGCAGGCCAGGGGGCGCGGTTGAAAAACTGTTTTTT. It specifies CASRPGGAVEKLFF. The whole variable domain, filled in from reference TRBV28 and TRBJ1-4, reads DVKVTQSSRYLVKRTGEKVFLECVQDMDHENMFWYRQDPGLGLRLIYFSYDVKMKEKGDIPEGYSVSREKKERFSLILESASTNQTSMYLCASRPGGAVEKLFFGSGTQLSVL.

This clone has a handful of counts. The genes are TRBV30 and TRBJ1-5, with TRBD1 identical over 8 bases. V was clipped by 5 bases and J by 6 bases; unmatched bases: 12. This CDR3 is 15 amino acids long. The germline gives CDR1 GTSNPN, CDR2 SVGIG (reference sequence). The CDR3 bases are TGTGCCTGGTCCCGCGACAGGGGCATGGGTCAGCCCCAGCATTTT. Translated, it gives CAWSRDRGMGQPQHF.

The chain carries TRBV14 and TRBJ2-3, with 9 positions matching TRBD2. V lost 4 bases to trimming and J lost 2 bases; unmatched junction nucleotides: 7. CDR3 length: 16 amino acids. Germline CDR1 is SGHDN and CDR2 is FVKESK. The CDR3 protein is CASSLLAGGPTDTQYF. The CDR3 DNA reads as TGTGCCAGCAGCCTGCTTGCGGGAGGGCCCACAGATACGCAGTATTTT.

The J gene is TRBJ2-5, the V gene TRBV4-2; 11 bases line up with TRBD1. Trimming took 4 bases from V and 1 from J; bases not matched to a gene: 5. The germline CDR1 and CDR2 sequences are LGHNA and YNFKEQ. This CDR3 contains 16 residues. The chain's CDR3 is CASSPTGQGVQETQYF. CDR3 nucleotide sequence: TGTGCCAGCAGCCCGACGGGACAGGGGGTCCAAGAGACCCAGTACTTC.

This clone was seen more than once but under ten times. V and J are TRBV5-6 and TRBJ1-1; D is possibly TRBD1 (5 bases). Germline-derived CDR1 and CDR2 are SGHDT and YYEEEE. The V gene lost 0 bases and the J gene lost 0 bases, with 9 bases spanning the gap. The CDR3 covers 15 residues. Here the CDR3 DNA reads TGTGCCAGCAGCTTGGTTCAGGGCCTGAACACTGAAGCTTTCTTT. Translation gives CASSLVQGLNTEAFF.

Details on this clone: The germline gene is not matched at one end of the junction; a read error may be the cause. The chain links TRBV5-5 to TRBJ1-5; D gene uncertain. Germline CDR1 is SGHKS and CDR2 is YYEKEE (reference sequence). The CDR3 extends over 13 amino acids. CDR3 DNA sequence: TGTGCCAGCAGCTTGGTTGGAGGGCCTCCCTGGAATTTT. Protein sequence: CASSLVGGPPWNF. Based on the CDR3 plus reference TRBV5-5 and TRBJ1-5, the full variable domain is DAGVTQSPTHLIKTRGQQVTLRCSPISGHKSVSWYQQVLGQGPQFIFQYYEKEERGRGNFPDRFSARQFPNYSSELNVNALLLGDSALYLCASSLVGGPPWNFGDGTRLSIL.

The J gene is TRBJ1-1, the V gene TRBV18; a weak D match, TRBD1 (5 bases). CDR3 length: 15 amino acids. V dropped 10 bases and J dropped 0 bases, with 18 bases sitting between them. From germline, CDR1 is KGHSH and CDR2 LQKENI. DNA of the CDR3: TGTGCCAACCGACCTATTGCAGGGCTGAACACTGAAGCTTTCTTT. Encoded protein: CANRPIAGLNTEAFF.

This chain uses TRBV27 with TRBJ2-7, with 7 bases aligning to TRBD2. This CDR3 region has 12 residues. The germline V gene has CDR1 MNHEY and CDR2 SMNVEV (reference sequence). V gave up 4 bases and J gave up 6 bases; unmatched junction bases: 3. In DNA form, the CDR3 reads TGTGCCAGCAGTTCAGTAGCGGGCGAGCAGTACTTC. Amino acids: CASSSVAGEQYF.

The rearrangement links TRBV5-1 to TRBJ1-6; 7 bases are a match to TRBD1. CDR1 is SGHRS, CDR2 YFSETQ, per germline. CDR3 length: 16 residues. Trimming took 7 bases from V and 7 from J; bases not matched to a gene: 14. Here the CDR3 DNA reads TGCGCCAGCGACAAATCTTCGGGACAGAAAAATTCACCCCTCCACTTT. Translating it yields CASDKSSGQKNSPLHF. The complete variable domain, with remaining parts taken from reference TRBV5-1 and TRBJ1-6, reads KAGVTQTPRYLIKTRGQQVTLSCSPISGHRSVSWYQQTPGQGLQFLFEYFSETQRNKGNFPGRFSGRQFSNSRSEMNVSTLELGDSALYLCASDKSSGQKNSPLHFGNGTRLTVT.

The chain uses TRBV9 and TRBJ2-2; 12 nucleotides align to TRBD2. Germline CDR1 reads SGDLS; CDR2 reads YYNGEE. V was pared by 3 bases and J by 6 bases, with 6 bases of the junction left unmatched. This CDR3 comprises 16 residues. The CDR3 region has the DNA TGTGCCAGCAGCGGACTGACTAGCGGGAGCGCCGGGGAGCTGTTTTTT. The encoded protein is CASSGLTSGSAGELFF.

This clone was seen repeatedly, ten times or more. This sequence joins TRBV16 and TRBJ2-2; D might be TRBD2 (6 bases). The CDR3 contains 13 residues. The V end lost 0 bases, the J end lost 7 bases, and 6 bases lay between the germline ends. Germline CDR1 reads KGHSY; CDR2 reads FQNENV. This CDR3 is CASSQSTSGELFF. CDR3 coding DNA: TGTGCCAGCAGCCAATCGACTAGCGGGGAGCTGTTTTTT.

The rearrangement joins TRBV7-9 to TRBJ1-2; D remains unclear. Germline V gene sequence: CDR1 SEHNR, CDR2 FQNEAQ (reference sequence). The CDR3 totals 8 residues. CDR3 region: CGQDGYTF. As DNA, the CDR3 is TGTGGACAAGATGGCTACACCTTC.

The rearrangement uses TRBV27 and TRBJ1-5, with TRBD1 identical over 8 bases. CDR1 is MNHEY and CDR2 is SMNVEV in the germline V gene (reference sequence). The ends lost 6 bases at V and 5 bases at J; junction bases unmatched: 24. This CDR3 comprises 20 residues. The CDR3 nucleotides read TGTGCCAGCAGCCTACGCTGGACAGGGTGGAGAGGGGCCGCGGATCAGCCCCAGCATTTT. This sequence encodes CASSLRWTGWRGAADQPQHF.

The chain combines TRBV5-1 with TRBJ2-7; no clear D. This CDR3 has 15 amino acids. The germline V gene encodes CDR1 SGHRS and CDR2 YFSETQ. The germline V and J ends were trimmed by 0 bases and 1 base, with 11 bases remaining between them. The CDR3 DNA sequence: TGCGCCAGCAGCTTGGGTAGCCCTACGTCCTACGAGCAGTACTTC. This encodes CASSLGSPTSYEQYF.

This clone was detected a few times. The gene calls are TRBV28 and TRBJ1-1; 9 bases map to TRBD1. CDR3 length: 14 amino acids. From germline, CDR1 is MDHEN and CDR2 SYDVKM. Trimming removed 4 bases from V and 1 base from J; junction bases left unmatched: 1. CDR3 in amino acids: CASSSGQGNTEAFF. The CDR3 DNA follows: TGTGCCAGCAGTTCGGGACAGGGGAACACTGAAGCTTTCTTT.

The rearrangement links TRBV29-1 to TRBJ2-7; D is unresolved. CDR3 size: 11 residues. The V end lost 6 bases, the J end lost 2 bases, and 8 bases lay between the germline ends. Germline V gene sequence: CDR1 SQVTM, CDR2 ANQGSEA. CDR3 in amino acids: CSVDTTYEQYF. CDR3 bases: TGCAGCGTAGACACCACCTACGAGCAGTACTTC.

This clone was recorded a few times. The J gene is TRBJ2-3, the V gene TRBV6-1; TRBD1 is a possible D gene (6 bases). Trimming shortened V by 3 bases and J by 4 bases, and 17 bases separated the two germline ends. The CDR3 spans 16 residues. Germline V gives CDR1 MNHNS, CDR2 SASEGT. In DNA form, the CDR3 reads TGTGCCAGCAGTGACGGACAGAATGGAGTCGCAGATACGCAGTATTTT. This encodes CASSDGQNGVADTQYF.

The gene calls are TRBV7-9 and TRBJ1-1; D unresolved. This CDR3 is 14 amino acids long. The V end lost 1 base, the J end lost 4 bases, and 10 bases lay between the germline ends. Germline CDR1 is SEHNR and CDR2 is FQNEAQ (reference sequence). The CDR3 loop reads CASSLGLVPTEAFF. CDR3 DNA: TGTGCCAGCAGCTTAGGGCTGGTTCCCACTGAAGCTTTCTTT. Based on the CDR3 plus reference TRBV7-9 and TRBJ1-1, the full variable domain is DTGVSQNPRHKITKRGQNVTFRCDPISEHNRLYWYRQTLGQGPEFLTYFQNEAQLEKSRLLSDRFSAERPKGSFSTLEIQRTEQGDSAMYLCASSLGLVPTEAFFGQGTRLTVV.

The chain couples TRBV2 to TRBJ2-3, with 8 bases matching TRBD2. Unmatched junction bases numbered 12, after V lost 8 bases and J lost 11 bases. Looked up from germline, CDR1 is SNHLY and CDR2 is FYNNEI. CDR3 length equals 13 residues. The CDR3 loop is CASLRSPGLEQYF. The CDR3, as DNA: TGTGCCAGCCTCCGCTCACCGGGACTAGAGCAGTATTTT.

The rearrangement joins TRBV9 to TRBJ1-1; D might be TRBD1 (5 bases). CDR3 length equals 15 residues. Germline CDR1 and CDR2: SGDLS and YYNGEE. The V gene lost 0 bases and the J gene lost 2 bases, with 11 bases spanning the gap. In nucleotides, the CDR3 is TGTGCCAGCAGCGTAGCCGGACAATATAACACTGAAGCTTTCTTT. Its protein product is CASSVAGQYNTEAFF.

This clone showed up just once. The rearrangement joins TRBV6-5 to TRBJ1-1; no clear D gene. The CDR3 consists of 14 residues. Trimming took 8 bases from V and 1 from J, leaving 14 bases between them. CDR1 MNHEY and CDR2 SVGAGI come from the germline V gene. This chain's CDR3 is CASQAGARNTEAFF. The CDR3 bases are TGTGCCAGCCAAGCTGGCGCTAGGAACACTGAAGCTTTCTTT.

This rearrangement joins TRBV4-3 to TRBJ2-1; D remains unclear. Germline assignment: CDR1 LGHNA and CDR2 YSLEER. Trimming shortened V by 5 bases and J by 0 bases, and 8 bases separated the two germline ends. The length of the CDR3 is 14 residues. CDR3 in amino acids: CASSKRNSYNEQFF. In nucleotides, the CDR3 is TGCGCCAGCAGCAAGCGAAACTCCTACAATGAGCAGTTCTTC.

This clone was detected once. The chain employs TRBV28 and TRBJ2-1; D is perhaps TRBD2 (5 bases). The CDR3 extends over 16 amino acids. The germline gives CDR1 MDHEN, CDR2 SYDVKM. Trimming pared 6 bases from V and 0 bases from J, leaving 15 bases between. This chain's CDR3 is CASSFRSGLSYNEQFF. In DNA form, the CDR3 reads TGTGCCAGCAGCTTCCGCAGCGGCCTCTCCTACAATGAGCAGTTCTTC.